This TCR beta chain was sequenced in a study of T-cell memory formation after mild COVID-19. 5'RACE primed from the constant segment yielded TCR alpha and TCR beta cDNA libraries bearing sample barcodes and UMIs. Via MiXCR, TCRdb re-called the 5' RACE reads, giving one row per CDR3 protein. This table holds tens of thousands of distinct CDR3 sequences, about 12% found once. The sample holds a few counts of this clonotype. Its target is not known. Notes on the study in general: Memory sampled before infection contained some responding clones, suggesting cross-reactive memory joined. CD4/CD8 balance characterized clones contracting day 15 to 85, and CD4+ skew characterized later expanders.

The source of this sequence is an adult woman who had mild COVID-19 (a few samples of this study predate the infection). Cell type and time point are not known. The source material was PBMCs or a T cell subset sorted from them (not recorded which).

The CDR3 region has the DNA TGTGCCTGTACTCAGGGGTTCCTCTCCTACGAGCAGTACTTC. This codes for CACTQGFLSYEQYF. The V gene is TRBV6-6, the J gene TRBJ2-7; TRBD1 is a possible D gene (6 bases). The V end was cut by 11 bases, the J end by 0 bases, with 17 bases between. Germline V lookup: CDR1 MNHNY, CDR2 SVGAGI (reference sequence). There are 14 residues in the CDR3.